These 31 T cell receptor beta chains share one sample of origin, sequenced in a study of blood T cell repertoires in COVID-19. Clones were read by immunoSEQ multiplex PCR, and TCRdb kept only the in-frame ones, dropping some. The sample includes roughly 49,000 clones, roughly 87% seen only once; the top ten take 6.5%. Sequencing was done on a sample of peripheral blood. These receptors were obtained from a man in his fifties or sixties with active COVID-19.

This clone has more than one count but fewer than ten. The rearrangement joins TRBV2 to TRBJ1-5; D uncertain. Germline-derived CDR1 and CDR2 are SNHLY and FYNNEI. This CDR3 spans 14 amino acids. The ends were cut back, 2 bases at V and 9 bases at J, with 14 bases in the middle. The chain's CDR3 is CASSEQAKGLPQHF. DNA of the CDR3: TGTGCCAGCAGTGAACAGGCAAAAGGCTTGCCCCAGCATTTT.

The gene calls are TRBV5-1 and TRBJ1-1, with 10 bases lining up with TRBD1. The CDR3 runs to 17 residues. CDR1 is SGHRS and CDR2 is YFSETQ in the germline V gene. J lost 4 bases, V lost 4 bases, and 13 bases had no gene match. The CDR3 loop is CASSPGTGASLVTEAFF. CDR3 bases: TGCGCCAGCAGCCCCGGGACAGGGGCATCGTTGGTCACTGAAGCTTTCTTT.

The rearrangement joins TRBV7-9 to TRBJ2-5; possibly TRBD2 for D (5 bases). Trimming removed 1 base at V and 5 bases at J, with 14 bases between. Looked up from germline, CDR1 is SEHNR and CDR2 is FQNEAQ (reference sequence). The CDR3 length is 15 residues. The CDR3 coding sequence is TGTGCCAGCAGCTTAGGGACGGGATCAGTTGAGACCCAGTACTTC. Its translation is CASSLGTGSVETQYF.

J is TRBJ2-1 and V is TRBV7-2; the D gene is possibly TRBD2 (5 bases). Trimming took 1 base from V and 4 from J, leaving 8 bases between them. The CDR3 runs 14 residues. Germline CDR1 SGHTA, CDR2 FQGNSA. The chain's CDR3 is CASSLEAVYNEQFF. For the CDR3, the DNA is TGTGCCAGCAGCTTAGAAGCGGTATACAATGAGCAGTTCTTC.

The CDR3 coding sequence is TGTGCCAGCAGCTTCGGTCCCCACTCTGGAAACACCATATATTTT. Amino acid sequence: CASSFGPHSGNTIYF. The J gene is TRBJ1-3, the V gene TRBV7-2; D is undetermined. Germline V CDR1 and CDR2: SGHTA, FQGNSA. The CDR3 consists of 15 residues. With 3 bases removed from V and 0 bases from J, the gap between germline ends came to 9 bases.

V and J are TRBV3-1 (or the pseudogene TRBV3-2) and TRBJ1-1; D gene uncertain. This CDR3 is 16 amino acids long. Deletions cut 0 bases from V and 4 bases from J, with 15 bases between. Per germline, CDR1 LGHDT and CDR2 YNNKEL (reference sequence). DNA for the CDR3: TGTGCCAGCAGCCAAGATGCTTCGGGTGTTTCCACTGAAGCTTTCTTT. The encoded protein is CASSQDASGVSTEAFF.

CDR3: CASNPGGRGDEQYF. The DNA of the CDR3 is TGCGCCAGCAACCCTGGGGGGAGAGGCGACGAGCAGTACTTC. The chain carries TRBV5-1 and TRBJ2-7, with D possibly being TRBD2 (6 bases). V was trimmed by 6 bases and J by 5 bases, leaving 18 bases between them. Germline-derived CDR1 and CDR2 are SGHRS and YFSETQ. There are 14 residues in the CDR3.

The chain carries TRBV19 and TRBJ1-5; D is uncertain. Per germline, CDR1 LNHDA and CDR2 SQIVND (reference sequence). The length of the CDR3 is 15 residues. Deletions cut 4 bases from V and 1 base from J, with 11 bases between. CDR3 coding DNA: TGTGCCAGTAGTACTGTGGAGGAAAGCAATCAGCCCCAGCATTTT. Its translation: CASSTVEESNQPQHF.

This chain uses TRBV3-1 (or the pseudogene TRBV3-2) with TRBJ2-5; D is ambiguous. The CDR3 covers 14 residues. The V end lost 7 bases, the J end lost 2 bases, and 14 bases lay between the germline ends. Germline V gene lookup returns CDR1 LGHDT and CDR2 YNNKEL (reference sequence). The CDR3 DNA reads TGTGCCAGCACGAGGTTTTTTATGCAAGAGACCCAGTACTTC. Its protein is CASTRFFMQETQYF.

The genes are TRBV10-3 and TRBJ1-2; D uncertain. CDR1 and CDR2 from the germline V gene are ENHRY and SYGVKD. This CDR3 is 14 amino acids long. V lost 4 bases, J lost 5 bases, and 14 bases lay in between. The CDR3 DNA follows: TGTGCCATCAGTGTCGAGGGAGCGGAGTATGGCTACACCTTC. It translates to CAISVEGAEYGYTF.

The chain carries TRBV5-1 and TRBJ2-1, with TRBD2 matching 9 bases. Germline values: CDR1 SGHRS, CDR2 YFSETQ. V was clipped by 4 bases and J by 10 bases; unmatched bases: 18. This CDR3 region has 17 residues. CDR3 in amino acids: CASSPAGLAGDFKEQFF. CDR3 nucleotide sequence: TGCGCCAGCAGCCCCGCCGGTTTAGCGGGGGATTTCAAAGAGCAGTTCTTC.

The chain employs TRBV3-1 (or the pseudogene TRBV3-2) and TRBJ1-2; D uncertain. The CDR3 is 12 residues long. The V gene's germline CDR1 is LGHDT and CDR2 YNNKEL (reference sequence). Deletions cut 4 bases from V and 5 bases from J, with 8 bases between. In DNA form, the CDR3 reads TGTGCCAGCAGCCCAGGTGGATATGGCTACACCTTC. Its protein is CASSPGGYGYTF.

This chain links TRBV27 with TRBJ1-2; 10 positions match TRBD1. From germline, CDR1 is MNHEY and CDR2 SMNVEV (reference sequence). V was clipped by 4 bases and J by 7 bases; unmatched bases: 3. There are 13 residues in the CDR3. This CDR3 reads CASSSDRGLGYTF. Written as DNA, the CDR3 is TGTGCCAGCAGTTCCGACAGGGGGCTTGGCTACACCTTC.

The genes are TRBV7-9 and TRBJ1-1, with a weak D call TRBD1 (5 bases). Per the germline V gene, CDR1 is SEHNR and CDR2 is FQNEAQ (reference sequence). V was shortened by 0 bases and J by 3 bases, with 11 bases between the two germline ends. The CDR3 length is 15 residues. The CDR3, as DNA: TGTGCCAGCAGCTTAGCGCAGGGTGGGGACACTGAAGCTTTCTTT. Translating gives CASSLAQGGDTEAFF.

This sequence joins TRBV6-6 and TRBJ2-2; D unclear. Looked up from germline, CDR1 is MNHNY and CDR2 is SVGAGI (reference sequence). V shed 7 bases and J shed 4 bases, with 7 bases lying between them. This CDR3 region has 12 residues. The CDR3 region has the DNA TGTGCCAGCACTATAGTCACCGGGGAGCTGTTTTTT. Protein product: CASTIVTGELFF.

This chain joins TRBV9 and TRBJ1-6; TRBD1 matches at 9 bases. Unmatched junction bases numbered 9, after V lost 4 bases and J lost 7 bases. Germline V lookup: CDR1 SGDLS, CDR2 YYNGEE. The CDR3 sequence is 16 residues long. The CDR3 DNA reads TGTGCCAGCAGCCTACAAGGGGACAGGGCCAATTCACCCCTCCACTTT. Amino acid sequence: CASSLQGDRANSPLHF.

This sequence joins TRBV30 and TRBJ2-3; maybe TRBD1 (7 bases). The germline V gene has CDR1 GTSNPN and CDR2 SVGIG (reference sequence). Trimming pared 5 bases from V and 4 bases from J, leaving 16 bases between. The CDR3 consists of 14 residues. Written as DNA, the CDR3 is TGTGCCTGGTCAGCCCAGGGGGGAGCAGATACGCAGTATTTT. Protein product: CAWSAQGGADTQYF.

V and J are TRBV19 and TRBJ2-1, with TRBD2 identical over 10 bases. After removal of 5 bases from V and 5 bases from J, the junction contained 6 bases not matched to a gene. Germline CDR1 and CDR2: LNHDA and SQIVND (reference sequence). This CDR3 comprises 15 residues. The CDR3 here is CASSQSGRADNEQFF. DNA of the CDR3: TGTGCCAGTAGTCAAAGCGGGAGGGCGGACAATGAGCAGTTCTTC.

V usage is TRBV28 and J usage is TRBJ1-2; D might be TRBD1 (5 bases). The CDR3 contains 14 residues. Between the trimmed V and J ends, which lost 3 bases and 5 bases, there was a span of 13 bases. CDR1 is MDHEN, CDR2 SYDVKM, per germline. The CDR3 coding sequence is TGTGCCAGCAGTTTTCGGAACAGGCATTATGGCTACACCTTC. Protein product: CASSFRNRHYGYTF.

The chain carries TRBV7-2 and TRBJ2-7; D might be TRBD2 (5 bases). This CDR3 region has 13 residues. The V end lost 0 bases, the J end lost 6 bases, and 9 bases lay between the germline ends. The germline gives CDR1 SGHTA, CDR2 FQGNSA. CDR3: CASSLARASEQYF. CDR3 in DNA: TGTGCCAGCAGCTTAGCGCGGGCGAGCGAGCAGTACTTC. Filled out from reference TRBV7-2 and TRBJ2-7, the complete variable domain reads GAGVSQSPSNKVTEKGKDVELRCDPISGHTALYWYRQSLGQGLEFLIYFQGNSAPDKSGLPSDRFSAERTGGSVSTLTIQRTQQEDSAVYLCASSLARASEQYFGPGTRLTVT.

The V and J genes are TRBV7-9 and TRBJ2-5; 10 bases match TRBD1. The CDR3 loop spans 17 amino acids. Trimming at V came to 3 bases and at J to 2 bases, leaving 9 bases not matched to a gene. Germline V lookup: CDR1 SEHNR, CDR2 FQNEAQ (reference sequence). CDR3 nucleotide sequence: TGTGCCAGCAGCTTCGTTCCGGGACAGGGGCCTCAAGAGACCCAGTACTTC. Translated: CASSFVPGQGPQETQYF.

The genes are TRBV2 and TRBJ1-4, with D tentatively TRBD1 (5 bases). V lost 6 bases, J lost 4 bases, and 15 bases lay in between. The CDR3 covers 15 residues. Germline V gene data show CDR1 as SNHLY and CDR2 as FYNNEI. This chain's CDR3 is CASRGGPSFNEKLFF. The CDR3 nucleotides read TGTGCCAGCAGGGGGGGACCGTCTTTTAATGAAAAACTGTTTTTT.

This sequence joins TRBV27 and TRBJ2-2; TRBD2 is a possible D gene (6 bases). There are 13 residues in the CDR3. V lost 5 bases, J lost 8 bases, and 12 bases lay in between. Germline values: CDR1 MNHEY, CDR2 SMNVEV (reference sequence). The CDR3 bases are TGTGCCAGCAGTCTCTGGACTACTGGGGAGCTGTTTTTT. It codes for CASSLWTTGELFF.

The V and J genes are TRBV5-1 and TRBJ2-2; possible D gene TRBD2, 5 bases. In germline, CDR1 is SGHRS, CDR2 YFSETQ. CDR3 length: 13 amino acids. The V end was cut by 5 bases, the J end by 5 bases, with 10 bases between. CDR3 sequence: CASRVGKTGELFF. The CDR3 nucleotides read TGCGCCAGCAGGGTCGGGAAGACCGGGGAGCTGTTTTTT.

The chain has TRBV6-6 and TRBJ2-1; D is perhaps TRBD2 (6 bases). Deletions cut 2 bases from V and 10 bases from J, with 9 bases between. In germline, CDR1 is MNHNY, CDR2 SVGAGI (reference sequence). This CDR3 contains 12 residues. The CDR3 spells CASSYVAGEQFF. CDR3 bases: TGTGCCAGCAGTTACGTGGCGGGAGAGCAGTTCTTC.

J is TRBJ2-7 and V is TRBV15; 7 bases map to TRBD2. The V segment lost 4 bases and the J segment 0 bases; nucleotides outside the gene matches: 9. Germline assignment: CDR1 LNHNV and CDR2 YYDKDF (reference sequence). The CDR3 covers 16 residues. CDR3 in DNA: TGTGCCACCAGCAAGGAAACCGGGGGGTTCTCCTACGAGCAGTACTTC. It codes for CATSKETGGFSYEQYF.

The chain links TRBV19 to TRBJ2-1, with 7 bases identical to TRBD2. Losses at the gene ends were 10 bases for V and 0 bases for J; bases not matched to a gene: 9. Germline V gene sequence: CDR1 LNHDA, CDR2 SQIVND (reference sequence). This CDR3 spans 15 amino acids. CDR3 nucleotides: TGTGCCACTGGGGAGCGGGGTAGCTCCTACAATGAGCAGTTCTTC. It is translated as CATGERGSSYNEQFF.

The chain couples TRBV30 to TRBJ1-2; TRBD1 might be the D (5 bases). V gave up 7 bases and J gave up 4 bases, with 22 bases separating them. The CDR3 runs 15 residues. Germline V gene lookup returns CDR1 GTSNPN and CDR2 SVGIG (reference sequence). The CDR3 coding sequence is TGTGCCTCGGGTGTTAAAGGGGCTCTTCTCTATGGCTACACCTTC. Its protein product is CASGVKGALLYGYTF. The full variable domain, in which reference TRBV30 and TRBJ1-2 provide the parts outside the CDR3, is SQTIHQWPATLVQPVGSPLSLECTVEGTSNPNLYWYRQAAGRGLQLLFYSVGIGQISSEVPQNLSASRPQDRQFILSSKKLLLSDSGFYLCASGVKGALLYGYTFGSGTRLTVV.

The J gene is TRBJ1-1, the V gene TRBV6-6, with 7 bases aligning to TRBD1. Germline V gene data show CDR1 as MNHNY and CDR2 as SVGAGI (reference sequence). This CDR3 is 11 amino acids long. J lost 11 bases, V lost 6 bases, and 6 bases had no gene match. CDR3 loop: CASRTGVRAFF. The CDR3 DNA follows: TGTGCCAGCAGAACAGGGGTCAGGGCTTTCTTT.

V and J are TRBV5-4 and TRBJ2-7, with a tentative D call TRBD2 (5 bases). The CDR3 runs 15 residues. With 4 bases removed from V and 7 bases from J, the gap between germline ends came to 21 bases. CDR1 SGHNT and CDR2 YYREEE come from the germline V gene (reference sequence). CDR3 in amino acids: CASSPETLTSSEQYF. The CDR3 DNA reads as TGTGCCAGCAGCCCGGAGACCCTCACTAGTTCGGAGCAGTACTTC.

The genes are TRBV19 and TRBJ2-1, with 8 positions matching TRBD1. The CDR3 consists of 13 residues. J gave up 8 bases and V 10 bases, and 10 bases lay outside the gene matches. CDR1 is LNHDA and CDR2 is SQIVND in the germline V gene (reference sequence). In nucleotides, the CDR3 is TGTGCCACCAGTAGGACAGGGTCAGATGAGCAGTTCTTC. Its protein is CATSRTGSDEQFF.